These 4 T cell receptor beta chains share one sample of origin, sequenced in a study of CD8 T cells in ankylosing spondylitis. TCRdb recomputed calls from the 5' RACE reads with MiXCR, one row per CDR3 protein. Of about 180,000 distinct CDR3 sequences detected, just over 9.5% appear once; the ten largest clones hold about 16%. Sequencing input: blood, either unsorted or a sorted T cell fraction (not recorded which). The receptors here all came from a female donor with ankylosing spondylitis or in good health (not recorded which).

This clonotype was detected only a few times. The chain employs TRBV7-9 and TRBJ2-7; maybe TRBD2 (5 bases). The CDR3 spans 16 residues. Trimming pared 2 bases from V and 3 bases from J, leaving 17 bases between. Germline V gene sequence: CDR1 SEHNR, CDR2 FQNEAQ (reference sequence). CDR3 nucleotides: TGTGCCAGCAGCTTAAAGGGCATGAGGGCGGACTACGAGCAGTACTTC. The encoded protein is CASSLKGMRADYEQYF.

This clonotype was found many times. This chain uses TRBV6-2 or TRBV6-3 with TRBJ2-1; D remains ambiguous. The germline V gene has CDR1 MNHEY and CDR2 SVGEGT. Trimming shortened V by 3 bases and J by 6 bases, and 3 bases separated the two germline ends. The CDR3 totals 11 residues. The CDR3 region is CASSYRNEQFF. The CDR3 DNA reads as TGTGCCAGCAGTTATCGCAATGAGCAGTTCTTC.

This clonotype was picked up many times. The chain uses TRBV7-9 and TRBJ1-5; D is possibly TRBD1 (5 bases). In germline, CDR1 is SEHNR, CDR2 FQNEAQ (reference sequence). V lost 0 bases and J 7 bases, leaving 10 bases between the germline ends. This CDR3 contains 14 residues. The CDR3 DNA follows: TGTGCCAGCAGCTTAGCAGGGACGGGACAGCCCCAGCATTTT. Translating gives CASSLAGTGQPQHF.

This rearrangement joins TRBV27 to TRBJ2-1; tentative D call: TRBD2 (5 bases). V was clipped by 0 bases and J by 1 base, with 10 bases between them. The CDR3 extends over 16 amino acids. Germline values: CDR1 MNHEY, CDR2 SMNVEV (reference sequence). The CDR3 loop reads CASSLSGLPSYNEQFF. The CDR3 bases are TGTGCCAGCAGTTTATCCGGACTTCCTTCCTACAATGAGCAGTTCTTC.